One TCR beta chain is described in this entry. Relapse after autologous stem cell transplantation occurred in every patient, and brentuximab vedotin exposure varied. This record comes from a study of PD-1 blockade in classical Hodgkin lymphoma. Clones were read by immunoSEQ multiplex PCR, and TCRdb kept only the in-frame ones, dropping some. The table records approximately 100,000 clones, roughly 89% of them present only once. Sequenced here: peripheral blood mononuclear cells (PBMCs), sampled before the second cycle of nivolumab. The TCR originated in a human donor with classical Hodgkin lymphoma.

The CDR3 bases are TGTGCCAGCAGTTTTCTAGCGGGGGGGCCGGTGAGCACAGATACGCAGTATTTT. Amino acid sequence: CASSFLAGGPVSTDTQYF. This chain uses TRBV28 with TRBJ2-3; 12 positions match TRBD2. The J segment lost 0 bases and the V segment lost 3 bases, leaving 7 bases of the junction unmatched. The CDR3 length is 18 residues. Germline V gives CDR1 MDHEN, CDR2 SYDVKM.